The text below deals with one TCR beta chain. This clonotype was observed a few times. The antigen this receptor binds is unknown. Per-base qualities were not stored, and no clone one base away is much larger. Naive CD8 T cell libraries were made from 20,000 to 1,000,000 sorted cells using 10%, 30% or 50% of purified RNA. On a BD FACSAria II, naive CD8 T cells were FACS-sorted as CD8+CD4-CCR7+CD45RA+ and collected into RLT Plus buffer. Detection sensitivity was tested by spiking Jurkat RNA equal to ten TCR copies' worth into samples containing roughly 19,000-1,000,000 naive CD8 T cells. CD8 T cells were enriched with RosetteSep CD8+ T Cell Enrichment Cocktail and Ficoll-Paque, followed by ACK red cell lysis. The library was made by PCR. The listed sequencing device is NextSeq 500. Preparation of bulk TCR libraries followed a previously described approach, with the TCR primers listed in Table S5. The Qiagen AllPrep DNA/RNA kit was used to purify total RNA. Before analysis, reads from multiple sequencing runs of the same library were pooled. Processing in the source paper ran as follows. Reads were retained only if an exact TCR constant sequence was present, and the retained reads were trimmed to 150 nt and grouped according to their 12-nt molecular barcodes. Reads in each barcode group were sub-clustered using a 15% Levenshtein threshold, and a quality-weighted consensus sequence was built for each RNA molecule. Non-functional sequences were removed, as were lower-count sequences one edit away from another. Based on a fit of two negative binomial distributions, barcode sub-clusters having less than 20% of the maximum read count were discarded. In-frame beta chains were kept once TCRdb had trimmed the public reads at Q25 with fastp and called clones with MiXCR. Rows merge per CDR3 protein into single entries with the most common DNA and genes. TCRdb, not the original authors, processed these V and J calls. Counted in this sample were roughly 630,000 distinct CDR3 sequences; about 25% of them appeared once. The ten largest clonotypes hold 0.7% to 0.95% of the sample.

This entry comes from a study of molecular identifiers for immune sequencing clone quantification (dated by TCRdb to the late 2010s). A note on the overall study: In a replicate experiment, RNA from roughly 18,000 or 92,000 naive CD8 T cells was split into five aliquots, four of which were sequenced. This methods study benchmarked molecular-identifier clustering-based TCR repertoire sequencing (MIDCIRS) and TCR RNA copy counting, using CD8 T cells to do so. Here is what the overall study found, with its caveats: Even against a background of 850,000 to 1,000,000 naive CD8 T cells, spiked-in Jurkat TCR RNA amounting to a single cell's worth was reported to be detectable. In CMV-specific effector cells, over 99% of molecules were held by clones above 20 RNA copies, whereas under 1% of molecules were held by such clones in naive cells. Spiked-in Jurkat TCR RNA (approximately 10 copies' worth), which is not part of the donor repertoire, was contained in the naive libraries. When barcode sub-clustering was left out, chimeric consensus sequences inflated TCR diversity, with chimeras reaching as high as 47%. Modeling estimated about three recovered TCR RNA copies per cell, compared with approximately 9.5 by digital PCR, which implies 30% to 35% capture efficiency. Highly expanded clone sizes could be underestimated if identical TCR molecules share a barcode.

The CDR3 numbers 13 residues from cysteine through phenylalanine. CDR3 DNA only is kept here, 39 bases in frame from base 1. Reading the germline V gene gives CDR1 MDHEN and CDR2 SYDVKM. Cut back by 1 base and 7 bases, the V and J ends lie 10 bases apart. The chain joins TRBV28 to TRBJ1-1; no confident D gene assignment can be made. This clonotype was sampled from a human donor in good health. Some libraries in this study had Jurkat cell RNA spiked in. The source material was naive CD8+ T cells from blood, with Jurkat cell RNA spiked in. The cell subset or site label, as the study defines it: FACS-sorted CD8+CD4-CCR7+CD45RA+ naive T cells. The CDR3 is CASSLSPRSEAFF. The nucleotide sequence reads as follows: TGTGCCAGCAGTTTATCCCCGAGGAGTGAAGCTTTCTTT.